This T cell receptor beta chain was profiled in a study of blood T cell repertoires in COVID-19. Turning to the study itself: The cDNA or gDNA used as material had been derived from T cells, B-cell-depleted T cells, or PBMCs.

V lost 5 bases and J 0 bases, leaving 8 bases between the germline ends. The CDR3 covers 14 residues. Germline values: CDR1 SEHNR, CDR2 FQNEAQ (reference sequence). Authors' methods: Amplification of reference gene primers was used by the study to estimate nucleated cell counts. Libraries were prepared by immunoSEQ multiplex PCR; TCRdb keeps only in-frame clonotypes and omits some of them. D and trimming come from the DNA, and the V and J calls and clone size come from that table. The sample carries about 130,000 clones, about four fifths recorded once. J is TRBJ2-4 and V is TRBV7-9, with D unresolved. Sequenced input: peripheral blood. The receptor's source is a man in his forties with active or convalescent COVID-19. CDR3 sequence: CASSEELAKNIQYF. Written as DNA, the CDR3 is TGTGCCAGCAGCGAGGAGTTAGCCAAAAACATTCAGTACTTC.